This T cell receptor (beta chain) was obtained from a study of blood T cell repertoires in COVID-19. TCRdb keeps only in-frame clones here, not all; method: immunoSEQ multiplex PCR. The sample carries roughly 250,000 clones, roughly 93% recorded once. Sequences were obtained from PBMCs or T cells enriched from blood (not recorded which). The sequence was collected from a woman between 40 and 50 years old with acute COVID-19.

The CDR3 nucleotides are TGTGCCAGCAGCTCGCAAGGGGTGAACACTGAAGCTTTCTTT. This codes for CASSSQGVNTEAFF. The chain is built from TRBV11-1 and TRBJ1-1; D perhaps matches TRBD1 (5 bases). Germline values: CDR1 SGHAT, CDR2 FQDESV (reference sequence). The CDR3 has 14 amino acids. Trimming left V 4 bases short and J 0 bases short, with 9 bases between.